Listed below are T cell receptor beta chains from one sample, sequenced in a study of OX40 agonist ivuxolimab in advanced cancers. Measured with immunoSEQ multiplex PCR; TCRdb has only the in-frame clones, and not every one. The data contain more than 60,000 clones, 80% to 85% of them seen just once; the ten biggest clones take up about 4.1%. The source was CD4+ or CD8+ T cells sorted from blood, collected in a trial of the OX40 agonist ivuxolimab. The source is an adult with an advanced solid tumor such as melanoma, head and neck, liver or kidney cancer. Each CDR3 is given with its conserved first and last residue. The D gene is left open where the match is weak. A row's size may be missing; if present it is once, few, many or a size class.

j_call: TRBJ1-4; v_call: TRBV9; cdr3_length: 16; d_call: .; clone_size: .; cdr3_aa: CASSVYPGATNEKLFF; cdr3_nt: TGTGCCAGCAGCGTATACCCAGGGGCAACTAATGAAAAACTGTTTTTT
j_call: TRBJ2-1; v_call: TRBV11-2; cdr3_length: 16; d_call: TRBD2; clone_size: .; cdr3_aa: CASSLGLAGGYNEQFF; cdr3_nt: TGTGCCAGCAGCTTAGGGTTAGCGGGGGGCTACAATGAGCAGTTCTTC
j_call: TRBJ1-2; v_call: TRBV29-1; cdr3_length: 12; d_call: .; clone_size: .; cdr3_aa: CSVVPVSNGYTF; cdr3_nt: TGCAGCGTTGTTCCCGTCTCGAATGGCTACACCTTC
j_call: TRBJ2-4; v_call: TRBV7-6; cdr3_length: 14; d_call: .; clone_size: .; cdr3_aa: CASSSTTVGNIQYF; cdr3_nt: TGTGCCAGCAGCTCCACGACAGTGGGAAACATTCAGTACTTC
j_call: TRBJ2-1; v_call: TRBV7-2; cdr3_length: 15; d_call: TRBD2; clone_size: .; cdr3_aa: CASSLQAGGHNEQFF; cdr3_nt: TGTGCCAGCAGCTTACAAGCGGGGGGTCACAATGAGCAGTTCTTC
j_call: TRBJ2-7; v_call: TRBV11-1; cdr3_length: 13; d_call: .; clone_size: .; cdr3_aa: CASSLHQATEQYF; cdr3_nt: TGTGCCAGCAGCTTACACCAGGCGACAGAGCAGTACTTC
j_call: TRBJ2-3; v_call: TRBV6-4; cdr3_length: 14; d_call: .; clone_size: .; cdr3_aa: CASSVGVAGDTQYF; cdr3_nt: TGTGCCAGCAGTGTAGGTGTTGCGGGAGATACGCAGTATTTT
j_call: TRBJ1-4; v_call: TRBV10-3; cdr3_length: 14; d_call: TRBD1; clone_size: .; cdr3_aa: CAIRSGTGVEKLFF; cdr3_nt: TGTGCCATCAGATCCGGGACAGGGGTTGAAAAACTGTTTTTT
j_call: TRBJ2-4; v_call: TRBV6-5; cdr3_length: 14; d_call: .; clone_size: .; cdr3_aa: CASSPGPAKNIQYF; cdr3_nt: TGTGCCAGCAGCCCAGGACCGGCCAAAAACATTCAGTACTTC
j_call: TRBJ1-6; v_call: TRBV5-5; cdr3_length: 15; d_call: .; clone_size: .; cdr3_aa: CASSSTGDVNSPLHF; cdr3_nt: TGTGCCAGCAGCTCTACCGGGGATGTCAATTCACCCCTCCACTTT
j_call: TRBJ2-1; v_call: TRBV9; cdr3_length: 16; d_call: TRBD2; clone_size: .; cdr3_aa: CASSVVGSGGGHEQFF; cdr3_nt: TGTGCCAGCAGCGTAGTAGGTAGCGGGGGTGGGCATGAGCAGTTCTTC
j_call: TRBJ2-6; v_call: TRBV5-8; cdr3_length: 17; d_call: .; clone_size: .; cdr3_aa: CASSKGVTGSGANVLTF; cdr3_nt: TGTGCCAGCAGCAAGGGGGTCACGGGCTCTGGGGCCAACGTCCTGACTTTC
j_call: TRBJ1-4; v_call: TRBV28; cdr3_length: 15; d_call: .; clone_size: .; cdr3_aa: CASSLVRTTNEKLFF; cdr3_nt: TGTGCCAGCAGTTTAGTCCGAACAACTAATGAAAAACTGTTTTTT
j_call: TRBJ2-3; v_call: TRBV10-3; cdr3_length: 14; d_call: .; clone_size: .; cdr3_aa: CAISEFERRDTQYF; cdr3_nt: TGTGCCATCAGTGAATTTGAACGGAGGGATACGCAGTATTTT
j_call: TRBJ2-1; v_call: TRBV9; cdr3_length: 15; d_call: TRBD1; clone_size: .; cdr3_aa: CASSSQPGQGNEQFF; cdr3_nt: TGTGCCAGCAGCTCTCAACCGGGACAGGGTAATGAGCAGTTCTTC
j_call: TRBJ2-2; v_call: TRBV18; cdr3_length: 15; d_call: .; clone_size: .; cdr3_aa: CASSSQYRTTGELFF; cdr3_nt: TGTGCCAGCTCTTCCCAATACAGAACCACCGGGGAGCTGTTTTTT
j_call: TRBJ2-3; v_call: TRBV5-1; cdr3_length: 14; d_call: .; clone_size: .; cdr3_aa: CASSLGTNTDTQYF; cdr3_nt: TGCGCCAGCAGCTTGGGGACAAACACAGATACGCAGTATTTT
j_call: TRBJ1-2; v_call: TRBV5-8; cdr3_length: 13; d_call: .; clone_size: once; cdr3_aa: CASSLETDYGYTF; cdr3_nt: TGTGCCAGCAGCTTGGAGACAGACTATGGCTACACCTTC
j_call: TRBJ2-7; v_call: TRBV29-1; cdr3_length: 14; d_call: TRBD2; clone_size: once; cdr3_aa: CSVQVTSGSGEQYF; cdr3_nt: TGCAGCGTTCAAGTGACTAGCGGGTCCGGCGAGCAGTACTTC
j_call: TRBJ2-2; v_call: TRBV7-9; cdr3_length: 15; d_call: TRBD2; clone_size: .; cdr3_aa: CASSGTSGDTGELFF; cdr3_nt: TGTGCCAGCAGCGGGACTAGCGGGGACACCGGGGAGCTGTTTTTT
j_call: TRBJ2-3; v_call: TRBV7-2; cdr3_length: 16; d_call: TRBD2; clone_size: .; cdr3_aa: CASSTRLAESTDTQYF; cdr3_nt: TGTGCCAGCAGCACGCGACTAGCGGAAAGCACAGATACGCAGTATTTT
j_call: TRBJ2-1; v_call: TRBV4-2; cdr3_length: 16; d_call: .; clone_size: .; cdr3_aa: CASSQFVGLSYNEQFF; cdr3_nt: TGTGCCAGCAGCCAATTCGTGGGGCTCTCCTACAATGAGCAGTTCTTC
j_call: TRBJ1-2; v_call: TRBV7-9; cdr3_length: 14; d_call: TRBD1; clone_size: few; cdr3_aa: CASSTGQTNYGYTF; cdr3_nt: TGTGCCAGCAGCACGGGACAGACTAACTATGGCTACACCTTC
j_call: TRBJ1-3; v_call: TRBV18; cdr3_length: 16; d_call: TRBD1; clone_size: .; cdr3_aa: CASSPFQQGGGNTIYF; cdr3_nt: TGTGCCAGCTCACCTTTCCAACAGGGGGGCGGAAACACCATATATTTT
j_call: TRBJ2-7; v_call: TRBV7-3; cdr3_length: 14; d_call: .; clone_size: once; cdr3_aa: CASSLTGSRDEQYF; cdr3_nt: TGTGCCAGCAGCTTAACGGGGAGTCGGGACGAGCAGTACTTC
j_call: TRBJ2-3; v_call: TRBV2; cdr3_length: 15; d_call: .; clone_size: .; cdr3_aa: CASSALLASTDTQYF; cdr3_nt: TGTGCCAGCAGCGCCCTCCTAGCGAGCACAGATACGCAGTATTTT
j_call: TRBJ2-5; v_call: TRBV2; cdr3_length: 15; d_call: TRBD2; clone_size: .; cdr3_aa: CASSGLAEPSGTQYF; cdr3_nt: TGTGCCAGCAGCGGACTAGCGGAACCCTCAGGGACCCAGTACTTC
j_call: TRBJ1-6; v_call: TRBV19; cdr3_length: 15; d_call: .; clone_size: .; cdr3_aa: CASRGASSYNSPLHF; cdr3_nt: TGTGCCAGTAGAGGGGCGAGCTCCTATAATTCACCCCTCCACTTT
j_call: TRBJ1-2; v_call: TRBV5-1; cdr3_length: 17; d_call: TRBD1; clone_size: .; cdr3_aa: CASSLARDRGSIWGYTF; cdr3_nt: TGCGCCAGCAGCTTGGCTAGGGACAGGGGATCAATTTGGGGCTACACCTTC
j_call: TRBJ2-7; v_call: TRBV19; cdr3_length: 14; d_call: .; clone_size: .; cdr3_aa: CASSIKALGYEQYF; cdr3_nt: TGTGCCAGTAGTATAAAGGCCCTGGGCTACGAGCAGTACTTC
j_call: TRBJ1-6; v_call: TRBV5-1; cdr3_length: 13; d_call: .; clone_size: few; cdr3_aa: CASSSIENSPLHF; cdr3_nt: TGCGCCAGCAGCTCCATAGAGAATTCACCCCTCCACTTT
j_call: TRBJ2-2; v_call: TRBV6-6; cdr3_length: 13; d_call: .; clone_size: .; cdr3_aa: CASSAGTSGELFF; cdr3_nt: TGTGCCAGCAGTGCCGGGACATCCGGGGAGCTGTTTTTT
j_call: TRBJ2-2; v_call: TRBV28; cdr3_length: 13; d_call: .; clone_size: .; cdr3_aa: CASSYSGVGELFF; cdr3_nt: TGTGCCAGCAGTTATAGTGGGGTCGGGGAGCTGTTTTTT
j_call: TRBJ1-1; v_call: TRBV9; cdr3_length: 16; d_call: TRBD1; clone_size: .; cdr3_aa: CASSPYRTGVNTEAFF; cdr3_nt: TGTGCCAGCAGCCCTTATCGGACAGGGGTGAACACTGAAGCTTTCTTT
j_call: TRBJ2-1; v_call: TRBV5-1; cdr3_length: 13; d_call: .; clone_size: .; cdr3_aa: CASSLGTNNEQFF; cdr3_nt: TGCGCCAGCAGCTTGGGGACAAACAATGAGCAGTTCTTC
j_call: TRBJ1-1; v_call: TRBV15; cdr3_length: 16; d_call: .; clone_size: .; cdr3_aa: CATRGTGARMNTEAFF; cdr3_nt: TGTGCCACCAGGGGTACGGGGGCTCGAATGAACACTGAAGCTTTCTTT
j_call: TRBJ2-2; v_call: TRBV25-1; cdr3_length: 13; d_call: .; clone_size: .; cdr3_aa: CASSESGSGELFF; cdr3_nt: TGTGCCAGCAGTGAATCCGGTTCCGGGGAGCTGTTTTTT
j_call: TRBJ1-4; v_call: TRBV28; cdr3_length: 12; d_call: .; clone_size: .; cdr3_aa: CAAGRTNEKLFF; cdr3_nt: TGTGCTGCGGGCCGCACTAATGAAAAACTGTTTTTT
j_call: TRBJ1-1; v_call: TRBV7-2; cdr3_length: 14; d_call: .; clone_size: .; cdr3_aa: CASSLDNRNTEAFF; cdr3_nt: TGTGCCAGCAGCTTAGACAATAGGAACACTGAAGCTTTCTTT
j_call: TRBJ1-2; v_call: TRBV28; cdr3_length: 13; d_call: TRBD1; clone_size: .; cdr3_aa: CASSWDRGFGYTF; cdr3_nt: TGTGCCAGCAGTTGGGACAGGGGTTTTGGCTACACCTTC
j_call: TRBJ2-1; v_call: TRBV7-9; cdr3_length: 14; d_call: TRBD1; clone_size: .; cdr3_aa: CASTGAISYNEQFF; cdr3_nt: TGTGCCAGTACAGGGGCCATATCCTACAATGAGCAGTTCTTC
j_call: TRBJ1-6; v_call: TRBV7-2; cdr3_length: 16; d_call: .; clone_size: .; cdr3_aa: CASSLLPRTINSPLHF; cdr3_nt: TGTGCCAGCAGCCTCCTCCCCAGGACGATCAATTCACCCCTCCACTTT
j_call: TRBJ2-5; v_call: TRBV25-1; cdr3_length: 12; d_call: .; clone_size: .; cdr3_aa: CASSVVQETQYF; cdr3_nt: TGTGCCAGCAGTGTGGTTCAAGAGACCCAGTACTTC
j_call: TRBJ1-2; v_call: TRBV6-5; cdr3_length: 14; d_call: TRBD1; clone_size: .; cdr3_aa: CASSDRTGFYGYTF; cdr3_nt: TGTGCCAGCAGTGATCGGACAGGGTTTTATGGCTACACCTTC
j_call: TRBJ2-7; v_call: TRBV7-3; cdr3_length: 14; d_call: TRBD2; clone_size: many; cdr3_aa: CASTPGGSSYEQYF; cdr3_nt: TGTGCCAGCACCCCCGGGGGGAGCTCCTACGAGCAGTACTTC
j_call: TRBJ1-1; v_call: TRBV5-1; cdr3_length: 12; d_call: .; clone_size: .; cdr3_aa: CASSLSNTEAFF; cdr3_nt: TGCGCCAGCAGCTTGAGCAACACTGAAGCTTTCTTT
j_call: TRBJ1-3; v_call: TRBV2; cdr3_length: 13; d_call: TRBD1; clone_size: medium-sized; cdr3_aa: CATRQGVENTIYF; cdr3_nt: TGTGCCACTAGACAGGGAGTGGAAAACACCATATATTTT
j_call: TRBJ1-1; v_call: TRBV7-9; cdr3_length: 12; d_call: .; clone_size: .; cdr3_aa: CASSSGGDEAFF; cdr3_nt: TGTGCCAGCTCCAGTGGAGGGGATGAAGCTTTCTTT
j_call: TRBJ1-2; v_call: TRBV5-1; cdr3_length: 14; d_call: .; clone_size: .; cdr3_aa: CASSSDGTNYGYTF; cdr3_nt: TGCGCCAGCAGCTCAGACGGCACTAACTATGGCTACACCTTC
j_call: TRBJ2-2; v_call: TRBV5-6; cdr3_length: 15; d_call: .; clone_size: .; cdr3_aa: CATREGQTNTGELFF; cdr3_nt: TGTGCCACTCGAGAGGGGCAGACAAACACCGGGGAGCTGTTTTTT
j_call: TRBJ2-3; v_call: TRBV7-2; cdr3_length: 18; d_call: .; clone_size: .; cdr3_aa: CASSFTPIGPTSTDTQYF; cdr3_nt: TGTGCCAGCAGCTTCACCCCAATTGGGCCGACTAGCACAGATACGCAGTATTTT